This entry features one T cell receptor beta chain sequence. Its antigen is still unknown. Compared with germline, one end of the junction differs, possibly owing to a read error. This record comes from a study of post-analysis software for immune sequencing data. The overall study: Relapsing-remitting, secondary progressive and progressive-relapsing multiple sclerosis were all included among the disease courses.

Every TCR beta cDNA library bore unique molecular identifiers. A population of about 0.9 to 10 million T cells gave rise to roughly 500,000 cDNA molecules. TCRdb itself ran the PCR reads through MiXCR, one entry per CDR3 protein. Of under 650,000 distinct CDR3 sequences in the sample, about 40% are singletons; the top ten hold approximately 1.7%. Study-wide results and limits: Samples made in the same batch grouped tightly together by F measure. TRBV segments more frequent in patients than in controls numbered about five and included TRBV5-6, TRBV5-1 and TRBV20-1. People with multiple sclerosis had a significantly lower normalized Chao1 diversity than controls did.

The germline CDR1 and CDR2 sequences are MRHNA and SNTAGT. The length of the CDR3 is 13 residues. The J gene is TRBJ2-3, the V gene TRBV6-4; 10 nucleotides line up with TRBD2. This clonotype was obtained from a girl aged 5 to 17 with multiple sclerosis. The sample was blood. The CDR3 spells CTSASGSTDTPYF. The DNA for the CDR3 is TGTACCAGCGCTAGCGGGAGCACAGATACGCCGTATTTT.